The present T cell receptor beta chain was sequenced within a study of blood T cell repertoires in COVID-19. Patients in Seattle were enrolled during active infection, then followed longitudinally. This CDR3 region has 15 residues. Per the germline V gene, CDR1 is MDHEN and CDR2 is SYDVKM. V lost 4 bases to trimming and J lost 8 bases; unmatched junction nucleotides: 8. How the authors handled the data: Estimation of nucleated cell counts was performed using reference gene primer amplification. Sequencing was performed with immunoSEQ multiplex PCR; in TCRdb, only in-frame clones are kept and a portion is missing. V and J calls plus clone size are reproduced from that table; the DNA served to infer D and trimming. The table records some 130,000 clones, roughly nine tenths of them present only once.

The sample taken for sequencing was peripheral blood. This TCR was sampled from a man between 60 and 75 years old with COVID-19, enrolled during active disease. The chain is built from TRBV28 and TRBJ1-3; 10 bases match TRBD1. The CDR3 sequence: CASSSPGQGRDTIYF. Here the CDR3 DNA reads TGTGCCAGCAGTTCCCCGGGACAGGGGAGGGACACCATATATTTT. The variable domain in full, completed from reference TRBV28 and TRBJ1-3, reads DVKVTQSSRYLVKRTGEKVFLECVQDMDHENMFWYRQDPGLGLRLIYFSYDVKMKEKGDIPEGYSVSREKKERFSLILESASTNQTSMYLCASSSPGQGRDTIYFGEGSWLTVV.